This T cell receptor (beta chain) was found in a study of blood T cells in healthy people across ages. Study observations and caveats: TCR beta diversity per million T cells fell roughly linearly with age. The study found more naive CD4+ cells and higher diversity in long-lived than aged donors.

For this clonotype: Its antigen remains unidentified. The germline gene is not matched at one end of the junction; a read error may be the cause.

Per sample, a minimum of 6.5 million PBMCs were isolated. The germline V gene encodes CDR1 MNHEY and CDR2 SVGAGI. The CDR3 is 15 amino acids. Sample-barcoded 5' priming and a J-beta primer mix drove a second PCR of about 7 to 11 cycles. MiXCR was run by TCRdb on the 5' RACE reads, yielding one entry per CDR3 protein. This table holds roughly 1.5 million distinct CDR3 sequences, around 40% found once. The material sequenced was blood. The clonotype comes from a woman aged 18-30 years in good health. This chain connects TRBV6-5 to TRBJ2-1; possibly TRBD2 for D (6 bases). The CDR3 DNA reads TGTGCCAGCAGCTTCGGGGGAAGCTCCGACAATGAGCAGTTCTTC. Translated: CASSFGGSSDNEQFF.